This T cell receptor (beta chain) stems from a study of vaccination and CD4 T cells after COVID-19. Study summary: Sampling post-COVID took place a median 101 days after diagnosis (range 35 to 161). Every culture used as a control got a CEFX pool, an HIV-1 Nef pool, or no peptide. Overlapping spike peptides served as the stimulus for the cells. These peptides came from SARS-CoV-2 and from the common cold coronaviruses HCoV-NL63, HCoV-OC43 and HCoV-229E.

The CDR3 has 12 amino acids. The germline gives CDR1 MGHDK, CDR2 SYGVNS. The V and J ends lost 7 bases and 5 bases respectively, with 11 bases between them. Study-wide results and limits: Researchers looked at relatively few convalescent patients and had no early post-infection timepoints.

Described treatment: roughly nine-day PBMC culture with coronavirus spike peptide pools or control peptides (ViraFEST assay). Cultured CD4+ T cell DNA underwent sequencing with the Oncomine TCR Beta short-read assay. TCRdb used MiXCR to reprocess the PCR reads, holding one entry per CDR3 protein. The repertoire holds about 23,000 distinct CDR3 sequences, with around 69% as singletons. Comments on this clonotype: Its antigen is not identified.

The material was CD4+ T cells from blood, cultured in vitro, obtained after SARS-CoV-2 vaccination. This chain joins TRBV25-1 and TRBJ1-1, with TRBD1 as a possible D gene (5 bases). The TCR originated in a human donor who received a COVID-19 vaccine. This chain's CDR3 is CASTFRDTEAFF. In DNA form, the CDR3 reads TGTGCCAGCACTTTCAGGGATACTGAAGCTTTCTTT.